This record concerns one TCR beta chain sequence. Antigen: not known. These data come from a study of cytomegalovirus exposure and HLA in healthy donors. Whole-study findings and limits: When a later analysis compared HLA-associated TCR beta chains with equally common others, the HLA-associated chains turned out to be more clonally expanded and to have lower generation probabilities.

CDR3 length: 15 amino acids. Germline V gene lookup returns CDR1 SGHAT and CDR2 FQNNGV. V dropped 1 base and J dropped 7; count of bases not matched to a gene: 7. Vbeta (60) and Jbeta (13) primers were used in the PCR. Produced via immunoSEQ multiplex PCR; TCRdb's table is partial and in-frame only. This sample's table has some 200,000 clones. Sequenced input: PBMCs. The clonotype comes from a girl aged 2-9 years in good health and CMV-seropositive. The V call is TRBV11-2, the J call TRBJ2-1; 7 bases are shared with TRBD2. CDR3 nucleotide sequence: TGTGCCAGCAGCTTAGCGGCGGGAGCGGGGAATGAGCAGTTCTTC. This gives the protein CASSLAAGAGNEQFF. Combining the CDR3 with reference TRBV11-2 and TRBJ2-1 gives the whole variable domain EAGVAQSPRYKIIEKRQSVAFWCNPISGHATLYWYQQILGQGPKLLIQFQNNGVVDDSQLPKDRFSAERLKGVDSTLKIQPAKLEDSAVYLCASSLAAGAGNEQFFGPGTRLTVL.